This T cell receptor (beta chain) was obtained from a study of blood T cell repertoires in COVID-19. Participants came from fewer than 25 US areas, aged roughly 18 to 95 years. Cohort assignment relied on participant-reported clinical history. Donors of Cohort 3 who recovered were those that had two negative PCRs, clearance, or symptom resolution. The ends lost 5 bases at V and 5 bases at J; junction bases unmatched: 7. The CDR3 is made up of 15 amino acids. Germline V gives CDR1 SEHNR, CDR2 FQNEAQ (reference sequence). In the source study's methods: Estimation of nucleated cell counts relied on the amplification of reference gene primers. Clones were read by immunoSEQ multiplex PCR, and TCRdb kept only the in-frame ones, dropping some. That table supplies the V and J calls and clone size; D and trimming were determined from the DNA. The data show a few hundred thousand clones, roughly 90% seen once.

The receptor was isolated from a woman in her thirties who had recovered from COVID-19. V and J are TRBV7-9 and TRBJ1-4; the match to TRBD1 covers 8 bases. The sequencing sample was made of PBMCs or T cells enriched from blood (not recorded which). CDR3 region: CASSDGQGLNEKLFF. The CDR3 DNA follows: TGTGCCAGCAGCGACGGACAGGGACTGAATGAAAAACTGTTTTTT.